This T cell receptor (beta chain) is drawn from a study of identical twins. Study-level points and caveats: Sharing of beta out-of-frame sequences by twins showed a weaker excess. Out-of-frame alpha sequences that twins shared showed excess low generation probability.

This clonotype has ten or more counts. As yet, its antigen is unknown. From germline, CDR1 is ENHRY and CDR2 SYGVKD. V lost 10 bases, J lost 6 bases, and 8 bases stayed unmatched. This CDR3 has 13 amino acids. cDNA carried unique molecular identifiers, and a universal primer site was added by template switching. Each CDR3 protein gets one entry after TCRdb re-called the 5' RACE reads with MiXCR. The data contain around 530,000 distinct CDR3 sequences, 13% to 15% of them singletons. This sample also appeared in a second study, on yellow fever vaccine responses in identical twins.

The receptor was isolated from a woman between 18 and 29 years old in good health. The rearrangement uses TRBV10-3 and TRBJ1-4; TRBD1 matches at 7 bases. Specimen: CD4+ T cells sorted from blood. CDR3 residues: CATPQGFYEKLFF. In DNA form, the CDR3 reads TGTGCCACACCACAGGGGTTTTATGAAAAACTGTTTTTT.